This is a list of T cell receptor beta chains from one sample in a study of blood T cell repertoires in COVID-19. Some clones are missing from TCRdb's copy, which holds only in-frame ones; the method was immunoSEQ multiplex PCR. The sample consists of about 170,000 clones, approximately 85% of them appearing once. Sequencing input: peripheral blood. The receptors here all came from a man aged 35-49 years who had recovered from COVID-19. The CDR3 runs from the conserved cysteine through the conserved F or W. Each record gives: J gene, clone size, V gene, D gene, CDR3 DNA, CDR3 protein. A D gene is named only where the DNA matches it firmly. Size is omitted from some rows. Given values are once, few, many or a class for expanded clones.

J gene: TRBJ2-1; clone size: .; V gene: TRBV28; D gene: .; CDR3 DNA: TGTGCCAGCAGTTTGCAGCGCTCCTACAATGAGCAGTTCTTC; CDR3 protein: CASSLQRSYNEQFF
J gene: TRBJ1-1; clone size: .; V gene: TRBV6-2/TRBV6-3; D gene: .; CDR3 DNA: TGTGCCAGCAGTTACGGCGACAGTTTGAACACTGAAGCTTTCTTT; CDR3 protein: CASSYGDSLNTEAFF
J gene: TRBJ2-3; clone size: .; V gene: TRBV27; D gene: TRBD2; CDR3 DNA: TGTGCCAGCAGAGTCGGCGGGGACTACACAGATACGCAGTATTTT; CDR3 protein: CASRVGGDYTDTQYF
J gene: TRBJ2-2; clone size: .; V gene: TRBV12-3/TRBV12-4; D gene: .; CDR3 DNA: TGTGCCAGCAGTCAGGGCTCCGGGGAGCTGTTTTTT; CDR3 protein: CASSQGSGELFF
J gene: TRBJ1-1; clone size: .; V gene: TRBV5-4; D gene: TRBD1; CDR3 DNA: TGTGCCAGCAGCCTCCGTCCGGGAGGGGGCAGCGCTGAAGCTTTCTTT; CDR3 protein: CASSLRPGGGSAEAFF
J gene: TRBJ2-6; clone size: .; V gene: TRBV12-3/TRBV12-4; D gene: .; CDR3 DNA: TGTGCCAGCACCGAACGGGGGTACGGCGTCCTGACTTTC; CDR3 protein: CASTERGYGVLTF
J gene: TRBJ1-2; clone size: once; V gene: TRBV27; D gene: .; CDR3 DNA: TGTGCCAGCAGTTTGGGCCGAGCTAACTATGGCTACACCTTC; CDR3 protein: CASSLGRANYGYTF
J gene: TRBJ2-1; clone size: .; V gene: TRBV7-9; D gene: TRBD1; CDR3 DNA: TGTGCCAGCAGAGGCCGGGACAGGGCTTACAATGAGCAGTTCTTC; CDR3 protein: CASRGRDRAYNEQFF
J gene: TRBJ1-1; clone size: .; V gene: TRBV6-2/TRBV6-3; D gene: TRBD1; CDR3 DNA: TGTGCCAGCAGTTTGGCAGGGGGCCCCCATGAAGCTTTCTTT; CDR3 protein: CASSLAGGPHEAFF
J gene: TRBJ2-5; clone size: .; V gene: TRBV4-3; D gene: .; CDR3 DNA: TGCGCCAGCAGCCAATCAAACCAAGAGACCCAGTACTTC; CDR3 protein: CASSQSNQETQYF
J gene: TRBJ2-7; clone size: .; V gene: TRBV5-4; D gene: TRBD1; CDR3 DNA: TGTGCCAGCAGCATCAACCCCGGGACAGTGTACTTC; CDR3 protein: CASSINPGTVYF
J gene: TRBJ2-1; clone size: .; V gene: TRBV28; D gene: .; CDR3 DNA: TGTGCCAGCAGCCAGCGGCCTGAGCAGTTCTTC; CDR3 protein: CASSQRPEQFF
J gene: TRBJ1-2; clone size: .; V gene: TRBV7-9; D gene: .; CDR3 DNA: TGTGCCAGCAGCTTAGTAGTAGGGAGGGAGTCTGGCTACACCTTC; CDR3 protein: CASSLVVGRESGYTF
J gene: TRBJ1-5; clone size: .; V gene: TRBV4-2; D gene: .; CDR3 DNA: TGTGCCAGCAGCCAAGGGGGGCTGAATAGCAATCAGCCCCAGCATTTT; CDR3 protein: CASSQGGLNSNQPQHF
J gene: TRBJ2-1; clone size: .; V gene: TRBV7-6; D gene: TRBD2; CDR3 DNA: TGTGCCAGCAGCTTAGTATTTGTAGCGGGGGCTTACAATGAGCAGTTCTTC; CDR3 protein: CASSLVFVAGAYNEQFF
J gene: TRBJ2-2; clone size: .; V gene: TRBV20-1; D gene: .; CDR3 DNA: TGCAGTGCTAGTTCGGACACCGGGGAGCTGTTTTTT; CDR3 protein: CSASSDTGELFF
J gene: TRBJ1-6; clone size: .; V gene: TRBV4-3; D gene: TRBD1; CDR3 DNA: TGCGCCAGCAGCCGAGACAGGGGATCATCTAATTCACCCCTCCACTTT; CDR3 protein: CASSRDRGSSNSPLHF
J gene: TRBJ2-2; clone size: .; V gene: TRBV30; D gene: .; CDR3 DNA: TGTGCCTGGAGTGCCCGAGTCACCGGGGAGCTGTTTTTT; CDR3 protein: CAWSARVTGELFF
J gene: TRBJ2-5; clone size: .; V gene: TRBV9; D gene: TRBD1; CDR3 DNA: TGTGCCAGCAGCGCCCGCAGGGGGGAGACCCAGTACTTC; CDR3 protein: CASSARRGETQYF
J gene: TRBJ1-5; clone size: .; V gene: TRBV21-1; D gene: .; CDR3 DNA: TGTGCCAACCAGCAGGGGGGCGACTGTCCTAATCAGCCCCAGCATTTT; CDR3 protein: CANQQGGDCPNQPQHF
J gene: TRBJ1-2; clone size: .; V gene: TRBV6-5; D gene: TRBD1; CDR3 DNA: TGTGCCAGCAGTTTCCGACAGGGGAACTATGGCTACACCTTC; CDR3 protein: CASSFRQGNYGYTF
J gene: TRBJ2-3; clone size: .; V gene: TRBV6-6; D gene: TRBD1; CDR3 DNA: TGTGCCAGCAGTCCTGGGGACAGGGGTTGGACAGATACGCAGTATTTT; CDR3 protein: CASSPGDRGWTDTQYF
J gene: TRBJ1-2; clone size: few; V gene: TRBV27; D gene: .; CDR3 DNA: TGTGCCAGCAACGGGGGGGGACGATATGGCTACACCTTC; CDR3 protein: CASNGGGRYGYTF
J gene: TRBJ2-1; clone size: .; V gene: TRBV11-2; D gene: TRBD2; CDR3 DNA: TGTGCCAGCAGCCAGACTAGCGGGGCTACCCAAATCAAGCAGTTCTTC; CDR3 protein: CASSQTSGATQIKQFF
J gene: TRBJ2-1; clone size: .; V gene: TRBV29-1; D gene: TRBD2; CDR3 DNA: TGCAGCGTGCAAGCGGGGTTGAACTACAATGAGCAGTTCTTC; CDR3 protein: CSVQAGLNYNEQFF
J gene: TRBJ2-7; clone size: .; V gene: TRBV7-2; D gene: .; CDR3 DNA: TGTGCCAGCAGCTTAGCCACAGGGCCCTACGAGCAGTACTTC; CDR3 protein: CASSLATGPYEQYF
J gene: TRBJ2-7; clone size: .; V gene: TRBV5-1; D gene: TRBD1; CDR3 DNA: TGCGCCAGCCATCCCGGAGACAGGGAAACCTACGAGCAGTACTTC; CDR3 protein: CASHPGDRETYEQYF
J gene: TRBJ2-3; clone size: .; V gene: TRBV27; D gene: TRBD1; CDR3 DNA: TGTGCCAGCAGTTTAGAGGGGGCTGGCACAGATACGCAGTATTTT; CDR3 protein: CASSLEGAGTDTQYF
J gene: TRBJ2-3; clone size: .; V gene: TRBV6-5; D gene: .; CDR3 DNA: TGTGCCAGCAGAAACGCACGGGGGAGCACAGATACGCAGTATTTT; CDR3 protein: CASRNARGSTDTQYF
J gene: TRBJ2-3; clone size: .; V gene: TRBV28; D gene: TRBD2; CDR3 DNA: TGTGCCAGCAGTCTGAGGACTAGCGGGAGGACGCCTACAGATACGCAGTATTTT; CDR3 protein: CASSLRTSGRTPTDTQYF
J gene: TRBJ1-3; clone size: few; V gene: TRBV19; D gene: .; CDR3 DNA: TGTGCCAGGGCGACAGTTGGAAACACCATATATTTT; CDR3 protein: CARATVGNTIYF
J gene: TRBJ2-3; clone size: .; V gene: TRBV4-2; D gene: TRBD2; CDR3 DNA: TGTGCCAGCAGCCAAGAGGCCGGGACTAGCGGGGGGGCCCGTTATGATACGCAGTATTTT; CDR3 protein: CASSQEAGTSGGARYDTQYF
J gene: TRBJ1-2; clone size: .; V gene: TRBV27; D gene: TRBD1; CDR3 DNA: TGTGCCAGCAGGCCGAGACAGGGAGGCTATGGCTACACCTTC; CDR3 protein: CASRPRQGGYGYTF
J gene: TRBJ1-2; clone size: .; V gene: TRBV19; D gene: TRBD1; CDR3 DNA: TGTGCCAGTAGGCTAGGGACAGGGGTCGGCTACACCTTC; CDR3 protein: CASRLGTGVGYTF
J gene: TRBJ2-7; clone size: .; V gene: TRBV4-2; D gene: .; CDR3 DNA: TGTGCCAGCAGCCAAGAATACGCTCGAGGCGAGCAGTACTTC; CDR3 protein: CASSQEYARGEQYF
J gene: TRBJ2-1; clone size: .; V gene: TRBV11-3; D gene: TRBD2; CDR3 DNA: TGTGCCAGCAGCCAGGGGGTGCGGGGGGGCCGAGATGAGCAGTTCTTC; CDR3 protein: CASSQGVRGGRDEQFF
J gene: TRBJ1-5; clone size: .; V gene: TRBV6-5; D gene: TRBD1; CDR3 DNA: TGTGCCAGCAGTTCCCGACTGGACAGGTTCAATCAGCCCCAGCATTTT; CDR3 protein: CASSSRLDRFNQPQHF
J gene: TRBJ2-7; clone size: .; V gene: TRBV5-1; D gene: TRBD2; CDR3 DNA: TGCGCCAGCAGCTTGGCCAGCGGGAGTTACGAGCAGTACTTC; CDR3 protein: CASSLASGSYEQYF
J gene: TRBJ2-5; clone size: .; V gene: TRBV4-2; D gene: .; CDR3 DNA: TGTGCCAGCAGCGGGTCTGGGCAGGGGGAGACCCAGTACTTC; CDR3 protein: CASSGSGQGETQYF
J gene: TRBJ2-7; clone size: .; V gene: TRBV7-9; D gene: .; CDR3 DNA: TGTGCCAGCAGCTTAGGGTTAGGGGTCTTGGCCTACGAGCAGTACTTC; CDR3 protein: CASSLGLGVLAYEQYF
J gene: TRBJ1-1; clone size: .; V gene: TRBV3-1/TRBV3-2; D gene: .; CDR3 DNA: TGTGCCAGCAGCCAAATAAACACTGAAGCTTTCTTT; CDR3 protein: CASSQINTEAFF
J gene: TRBJ2-5; clone size: .; V gene: TRBV24-1; D gene: TRBD1; CDR3 DNA: TGTGCCACCAGTGATATTACACAGGGGGAGGAGACCCAGTACTTC; CDR3 protein: CATSDITQGEETQYF
J gene: TRBJ2-1; clone size: .; V gene: TRBV11-3; D gene: .; CDR3 DNA: TGTGCCAGCAGCTTACGGACTAGCCAGGGGGTGGGGGAGCAGTTCTTC; CDR3 protein: CASSLRTSQGVGEQFF
J gene: TRBJ2-5; clone size: .; V gene: TRBV7-9; D gene: .; CDR3 DNA: TGTGCCAGCAGCGCAGACATACTCCAAGAGACCCAGTACTTC; CDR3 protein: CASSADILQETQYF
J gene: TRBJ1-3; clone size: .; V gene: TRBV28; D gene: TRBD1; CDR3 DNA: TGTGCCAGCAGTCTACCTGGGGACAGTCGAAATACCATATATTTT; CDR3 protein: CASSLPGDSRNTIYF
J gene: TRBJ1-4; clone size: .; V gene: TRBV28; D gene: TRBD1; CDR3 DNA: TGTGCCAGCAGTTTGGGACAGGGGCCTGAAAAACTGTTTTTT; CDR3 protein: CASSLGQGPEKLFF
J gene: TRBJ1-1; clone size: .; V gene: TRBV12-3/TRBV12-4; D gene: .; CDR3 DNA: TGTGCCAGCAGTTTTGGTGAGTGGGCCGAAGCTTTCTTT; CDR3 protein: CASSFGEWAEAFF
J gene: TRBJ2-5; clone size: .; V gene: TRBV7-9; D gene: TRBD2; CDR3 DNA: TGTGCCAGCAGCCCGACTAGCTTTGAGACCCAGTACTTC; CDR3 protein: CASSPTSFETQYF
J gene: TRBJ1-1; clone size: .; V gene: TRBV20-1; D gene: TRBD1; CDR3 DNA: TGCAGTGCTCGTGGGACAGGGGACACTGAAGCTTTCTTT; CDR3 protein: CSARGTGDTEAFF
J gene: TRBJ1-5; clone size: .; V gene: TRBV6-2/TRBV6-3; D gene: .; CDR3 DNA: TGTGCCAGCAGTTACGAGCGCAGGGTAGGAGTCCGAGGTCAGCCCCAGCATTTT; CDR3 protein: CASSYERRVGVRGQPQHF
J gene: TRBJ2-7; clone size: once; V gene: TRBV7-2; D gene: .; CDR3 DNA: TGTGCCAGCAGCTCCGGACAGAGCTCCTACGAGCAGTACTTC; CDR3 protein: CASSSGQSSYEQYF
J gene: TRBJ1-1; clone size: once; V gene: TRBV18; D gene: TRBD1; CDR3 DNA: TGTGCCAGCTCACCAGTACAGGGGCGGACTGAAGCTTTCTTT; CDR3 protein: CASSPVQGRTEAFF
J gene: TRBJ1-1; clone size: .; V gene: TRBV7-2; D gene: .; CDR3 DNA: TGTGCCAGCAGCTTAATTGAGTTGACAGGAGGGAACACTGAAGCTTTCTTT; CDR3 protein: CASSLIELTGGNTEAFF
J gene: TRBJ1-2; clone size: .; V gene: TRBV29-1; D gene: TRBD1; CDR3 DNA: TGCAGCGTTGAAGCGACGGACACCGGGACAGGGGGCGTGAGGGGCTATGGCTACACCTTC; CDR3 protein: CSVEATDTGTGGVRGYGYTF
J gene: TRBJ2-7; clone size: .; V gene: TRBV3-1/TRBV3-2; D gene: .; CDR3 DNA: TGTGCCAGCAGCCAAGCGGGAGTGAACTACGAGCAGTACTTC; CDR3 protein: CASSQAGVNYEQYF